The 14 T cell receptor beta chains below come from one sample, sequenced in a study of cytomegalovirus exposure and HLA in healthy donors. PCR used 60 Vbeta primers and 13 Jbeta primers. The data were produced by immunoSEQ multiplex PCR, yet TCRdb's version contains in-frame clones alone and is incomplete. Of about 160,000 clones in the sample, approximately 82% are singletons; the top ten hold more than 7%. The sample taken for sequencing was PBMCs. The receptors were gathered from a male donor in good health and CMV-seropositive.

The V and J genes are TRBV19 and TRBJ1-1; tentative D call: TRBD1 (6 bases). Trimming removed 4 bases at V and 5 bases at J, with 11 bases between. CDR3 length: 13 amino acids. The V gene's germline CDR1 is LNHDA and CDR2 SQIVND (reference sequence). CDR3 protein: CASSKDSWTEAFF. For the CDR3, the DNA is TGTGCCAGTAGTAAGGACAGCTGGACTGAAGCTTTCTTT.

V is TRBV19 and J is TRBJ1-1, with 9 bases that match TRBD1. The CDR3 is made up of 15 amino acids. With V trimmed by 6 bases and J by 1 base, 6 bases remained unmatched. Germline-derived CDR1 and CDR2 are LNHDA and SQIVND (reference sequence). In DNA, the CDR3 is TGTGCCAGTAGCCTTTCGGACAGGGGGAACACTGAAGCTTTCTTT. Protein sequence: CASSLSDRGNTEAFF.

V gene TRBV28 combines with J gene TRBJ1-3, with D hard to call. There are 18 residues in the CDR3. CDR1 is MDHEN, CDR2 SYDVKM, per germline. V lost 3 bases and J lost 3, with 21 bases in between. CDR3: CASSFIHLGSTRGNTIYF. The CDR3 coding sequence is TGTGCCAGCAGTTTCATCCATCTCGGGAGCACGCGTGGAAACACCATATATTTT.

The rearrangement links TRBV19 to TRBJ1-2, with 7 bases fitting TRBD1. The ends lost 6 bases at V and 1 base at J; junction bases unmatched: 14. Germline V gives CDR1 LNHDA, CDR2 SQIVND (reference sequence). The CDR3 is 17 residues long. CDR3: CASRHWAGGRGNYGYTF. As DNA, the CDR3 is TGTGCCAGTAGACATTGGGCAGGGGGAAGGGGTAACTATGGCTACACCTTC.

This clone was recorded only once. The chain combines TRBV5-1 with TRBJ2-7, with D hard to call. The germline gives CDR1 SGHRS, CDR2 YFSETQ. The V and J ends lost 0 bases and 7 bases respectively, with 5 bases between them. The CDR3 length is 11 residues. This CDR3 is CASSLDQEQYF. CDR3 bases: TGCGCCAGCAGCTTGGATCAGGAGCAGTACTTC.

The CDR3 protein is CASSYNPRGYEQYF. CDR3 DNA sequence: TGTGCCAGCAGTTACAATCCGAGGGGGTACGAGCAGTACTTC. The V call is TRBV6-6, the J call TRBJ2-7; weak D call: TRBD1 (6 bases). The germline V gene encodes CDR1 MNHNY and CDR2 SVGAGI (reference sequence). V was cut by 2 bases and J by 4 bases, with 12 bases left in between. This CDR3 spans 14 amino acids.

This clone was detected once. The V call is TRBV5-5, the J call TRBJ1-4, with TRBD1 matching over 8 bases. This CDR3 comprises 15 residues. Germline trimming cut 0 bases from V and 8 bases from J; bases unmatched to any gene: 6. The germline V gene encodes CDR1 SGHKS and CDR2 YYEKEE (reference sequence). Here the CDR3 reads CASSLAGTGGEKLFF. The CDR3 nucleotides are TGTGCCAGCAGCTTGGCCGGGACAGGAGGGGAAAAACTGTTTTTT.

The CDR3 loop is CASSGWGGKGGYTF. CDR3 coding DNA: TGTGCCAGCAGTGGATGGGGGGGGAAAGGTGGCTACACCTTC. The genes are TRBV2 and TRBJ1-2; a possible D gene is TRBD1 (5 bases). The CDR3 runs to 14 residues. In germline, CDR1 is SNHLY, CDR2 FYNNEI. Trimming removed 4 bases from V and 7 bases from J, with 16 bases in between.

The rearrangement links TRBV10-3 to TRBJ2-7; D might be TRBD1 (5 bases). CDR3 length: 13 residues. Trimming took off 2 bases at V and 4 bases at J, with 9 bases between the two ends. Germline values: CDR1 ENHRY, CDR2 SYGVKD. The CDR3 DNA sequence: TGTGCCATCAGTGAGACAAGGGGATACGAGCAGTACTTC. Amino acids: CAISETRGYEQYF.

V gene TRBV18 combines with J gene TRBJ1-5; D not resolved. The length of the CDR3 is 13 residues. Per germline, CDR1 KGHSH and CDR2 LQKENI. The V gene lost 3 bases and the J gene lost 9 bases, with 12 bases spanning the gap. The CDR3 protein is CASSPSGERPQHF. The CDR3 DNA is TGTGCCAGCTCACCGTCCGGGGAGAGGCCCCAGCATTTT.

The V gene is TRBV4-3, the J gene TRBJ1-6; D not certain. Trimming left V 0 bases short and J 4 bases short, with 13 bases between. The CDR3 totals 17 residues. Germline values: CDR1 LGHNA, CDR2 YSLEER. The CDR3 protein is CASSQDLAGMYNSPLHF. The CDR3 DNA follows: TGCGCCAGCAGCCAAGATTTGGCCGGGATGTATAATTCACCCCTCCACTTT.

The chain links TRBV18 to TRBJ1-1, with D perhaps TRBD1 (5 bases). Germline-derived CDR1 and CDR2 are KGHSH and LQKENI. CDR3 size: 15 residues. The V gene lost 3 bases and the J gene lost 1 base, with 12 bases spanning the gap. The CDR3 DNA is TGTGCCAGCTCACCGTCCCGGGGGGGGAACACTGAAGCTTTCTTT. The encoded protein is CASSPSRGGNTEAFF.

The V call is TRBV30, the J call TRBJ2-5; D gene unclear. The germline V gene encodes CDR1 GTSNPN and CDR2 SVGIG (reference sequence). Trimming pared 0 bases from V and 7 bases from J, leaving 12 bases between. CDR3 length equals 13 residues. The CDR3: CAWSVVSVGTQYF. The DNA of the CDR3 is TGTGCCTGGAGTGTAGTGTCAGTTGGGACCCAGTACTTC.

The CDR3: CASSASPYQETQYF. CDR3 DNA sequence: TGTGCCAGCAGCGCGAGCCCGTACCAAGAGACCCAGTACTTC. The chain couples TRBV9 to TRBJ2-5; D not certain. This CDR3 contains 14 residues. The V gene lost 3 bases and the J gene lost 0 bases, with 9 bases spanning the gap. The germline V gene has CDR1 SGDLS and CDR2 YYNGEE.